One sample yielded the 23 T cell receptor beta chains listed below, sequenced in a study of T cell responses to AZD1222 COVID-19 vaccine. TCRdb keeps only in-frame clones here, not all; method: immunoSEQ multiplex PCR. The table shows approximately 110,000 clones, with around 94% occurring only once. The input for sequencing was peripheral blood, taken on day 0 of AZD1222 vaccination. These TCRs come from an adult in good health.

The chain is built from TRBV27 and TRBJ1-2, with D possibly being TRBD1 (6 bases). Germline V gene lookup returns CDR1 MNHEY and CDR2 SMNVEV (reference sequence). Trimming took off 5 bases at V and 6 bases at J, with 13 bases between the two ends. There are 13 residues in the CDR3. The CDR3 here is CASSKQGSHGYTF. As DNA, the CDR3 is TGTGCCAGCAGTAAACAGGGAAGCCATGGCTACACCTTC.

The V and J genes are TRBV19 and TRBJ1-4; 7 bases align to TRBD1. V shed 6 bases and J 5 bases; nucleotides not matched to a gene: 9. The CDR3 has 15 residues. Germline loops: CDR1 LNHDA, CDR2 SQIVND (reference sequence). In nucleotides, the CDR3 is TGTGCCAGTAGCCTCGGACAGGTCTACAATGAAAAACTGTTTTTT. It yields the protein CASSLGQVYNEKLFF.

The chain links TRBV27 to TRBJ1-4; no reliable D call. The CDR3 consists of 13 residues. From germline, CDR1 is MNHEY and CDR2 SMNVEV (reference sequence). V was shortened by 5 bases and J by 2 bases, with 6 bases between the two germline ends. CDR3 residues: CASSGKTNEKLFF. As DNA, the CDR3 is TGTGCCAGCAGTGGGAAGACTAATGAAAAACTGTTTTTT.

To note about this clone: This same CDR3 is encoded by further DNA sequences in the sample. The rearrangement links TRBV2 to TRBJ1-1; tentative D call: TRBD1 (5 bases). The CDR3 loop spans 13 amino acids. The V gene's germline CDR1 is SNHLY and CDR2 FYNNEI. V was trimmed by 6 bases and J by 1 base, leaving 9 bases between them. The CDR3 here is CASSPRENTEAFF. The CDR3 DNA sequence: TGTGCCAGCAGCCCCAGGGAGAACACTGAAGCTTTCTTT.

The gene calls are TRBV9 and TRBJ1-6; 9 positions match TRBD1. The CDR3 is made up of 15 amino acids. V shed 5 bases, J shed 7 bases, and the junction held 7 bases outside the gene matches. Germline V lookup: CDR1 SGDLS, CDR2 YYNGEE. The CDR3 DNA reads TGTGCCAGCAGGACGGGACAGGGAAACAATTCACCCCTCCACTTT. Its protein product is CASRTGQGNNSPLHF.

The CDR3, as DNA: TGTGCCAGCAGTTCCACCGGGACCCTTGGCTATAGCAATCAGCCCCAGCATTTT. It is translated as CASSSTGTLGYSNQPQHF. The V call is TRBV27, the J call TRBJ1-5; the D gene is possibly TRBD1 (5 bases). CDR3 length: 18 residues. Germline V gene sequence: CDR1 MNHEY, CDR2 SMNVEV (reference sequence). V lost 4 bases, J lost 0 bases, and 19 bases lay in between.

The J gene is TRBJ1-4, the V gene TRBV20-1; the match to TRBD1 covers 7 bases. Per germline, CDR1 DFQATT and CDR2 SNEGSKA (reference sequence). This CDR3 has 14 amino acids. J was trimmed by 7 bases and V by 3 bases; bases with no gene match: 8. The CDR3 protein is CSASEGARGEKLFF. The CDR3 DNA sequence: TGCAGTGCTAGTGAGGGGGCACGAGGTGAAAAACTGTTTTTT.

The chain uses TRBV2 and TRBJ2-1; the match to TRBD2 covers 7 bases. The V gene end was trimmed by 6 bases and the J gene end by 2 bases; junction bases not matched to a gene: 4. Germline assignment: CDR1 SNHLY and CDR2 FYNNEI. There are 14 residues in the CDR3. CDR3 DNA sequence: TGTGCCAGCAGCGACGGACTAGCCTACAATGAGCAGTTCTTC. Residues: CASSDGLAYNEQFF.

This clone is a singleton in its sample. The chain uses TRBV7-9 and TRBJ2-7, with unresolved D. This CDR3 has 14 amino acids. Trimming pared 1 base from V and 3 bases from J, leaving 10 bases between. Germline V gene data show CDR1 as SEHNR and CDR2 as FQNEAQ (reference sequence). CDR3 nucleotides: TGTGCCAGCAGCTTAGGGGTGGGCCTCTACGAGCAGTACTTC. It encodes CASSLGVGLYEQYF.

The chain couples TRBV2 to TRBJ1-2; D might be TRBD1 (6 bases). The CDR3 extends over 14 amino acids. CDR1 SNHLY and CDR2 FYNNEI come from the germline V gene. V lost 10 bases, J lost 0 bases, and 15 bases lay in between. The CDR3 reads CAKQWKGANYGYTF. Here the CDR3 DNA reads TGTGCCAAGCAATGGAAGGGGGCTAACTATGGCTACACCTTC.

V is TRBV5-5 and J is TRBJ1-1; D is undetermined. CDR1 is SGHKS and CDR2 is YYEKEE in the germline V gene (reference sequence). The CDR3 is made up of 11 amino acids. Trimming left V 4 bases short and J 3 bases short, with 4 bases between. CDR3 sequence reads: CASSRDTEAFF. As DNA, the CDR3 is TGTGCCAGCAGCAGGGACACTGAAGCTTTCTTT.

The rearrangement joins TRBV2 to TRBJ2-5; 9 bases agree with TRBD1. Per germline, CDR1 SNHLY and CDR2 FYNNEI. The V segment lost 8 bases and the J segment 3 bases; nucleotides outside the gene matches: 10. This CDR3 has 15 amino acids. The CDR3 is CASGTGGKIKETQYF. The DNA for the CDR3 is TGTGCCAGCGGCACAGGGGGCAAGATAAAAGAGACCCAGTACTTC.

This chain uses TRBV3-1 (or the pseudogene TRBV3-2) with TRBJ2-7, with a possible D match to TRBD2 (6 bases). This CDR3 region has 14 residues. The V and J ends lost 0 bases and 4 bases respectively, with 10 bases between them. Germline CDR1 reads LGHDT; CDR2 reads YNNKEL (reference sequence). This chain's CDR3 is CASSQDYGGYEQYF. The DNA for the CDR3 is TGTGCCAGCAGCCAAGATTACGGGGGTTACGAGCAGTACTTC.

The rearrangement links TRBV28 to TRBJ2-7; 8 nucleotides match TRBD2. The CDR3 totals 13 residues. V dropped 5 bases and J dropped 4; count of bases not matched to a gene: 4. Germline-derived CDR1 and CDR2 are MDHEN and SYDVKM. CDR3 in DNA: TGTGCCAGCAGTCTAGCGGGTTTTTACGAGCAGTACTTC. Translation gives CASSLAGFYEQYF.

The chain recombines TRBV5-1 with TRBJ1-2; perhaps TRBD1 as D (6 bases). Germline-derived CDR1 and CDR2 are SGHRS and YFSETQ. CDR3 length: 15 residues. V was shortened by 4 bases and J by 5 bases, with 18 bases between the two germline ends. CDR3 DNA sequence: TGCGCCAGCAGCCTAACAGGGTCAGGGTATTATGGCTACACCTTC. It codes for CASSLTGSGYYGYTF.

J is TRBJ2-3 and V is TRBV19; D gene uncertain. This CDR3 has 14 amino acids. The V and J ends lost 5 bases and 0 bases respectively, with 9 bases between them. The germline V gene encodes CDR1 LNHDA and CDR2 SQIVND (reference sequence). Here the CDR3 reads CASSGVLSTDTQYF. The CDR3 nucleotides are TGTGCCAGTAGTGGGGTGTTGAGCACAGATACGCAGTATTTT.

The CDR3 nucleotides are TGCGCCAGCAGTGAGGGGCGGGTCACTGAAGCTTTCTTT. Its translation: CASSEGRVTEAFF. The chain is built from TRBV5-1 and TRBJ1-1; weak D call: TRBD1 (5 bases). The CDR3 consists of 13 residues. Between the trimmed V and J ends, which lost 5 bases and 4 bases, there was a span of 12 bases. The germline gives CDR1 SGHRS, CDR2 YFSETQ.

Written as DNA, the CDR3 is TGTGCCATCAGTGAGGGGGGGCATAGCAGCACAGATACGCAGTATTTT. Protein product: CAISEGGHSSTDTQYF. This chain links TRBV10-3 with TRBJ2-3; D is perhaps TRBD1 or TRBD2 (6 bases each). The V and J ends lost 2 bases and 0 bases respectively, with 12 bases between them. The CDR3 has 16 amino acids. In germline, CDR1 is ENHRY, CDR2 SYGVKD.

The chain combines TRBV5-4 with TRBJ2-1, with 12 bases lining up with TRBD2. Losses at the gene ends were 4 bases for V and 1 base for J; bases not matched to a gene: 6. CDR1 SGHNT and CDR2 YYREEE come from the germline V gene (reference sequence). This CDR3 is built from 17 residues. DNA of the CDR3: TGTGCCAGCAGCCCCCTGGGACTAGCGGGTTCCTACAATGAGCAGTTCTTC. This gives the protein CASSPLGLAGSYNEQFF. Based on the CDR3 plus reference TRBV5-4 and TRBJ2-1, the full variable domain is ETGVTQSPTHLIKTRGQQVTLRCSSQSGHNTVSWYQQALGQGPQFIFQYYREEENGRGNFPPRFSGLQFPNYSSELNVNALELDDSALYLCASSPLGLAGSYNEQFFGPGTRLTVL.

This clone has just one count. V usage is TRBV5-6 and J usage is TRBJ2-3; 9 bases line up with TRBD2. Trimming took 4 bases from V and 3 from J; bases not matched to a gene: 9. The CDR3 consists of 16 residues. Germline lookup yields CDR1 SGHDT and CDR2 YYEEEE. The DNA of the CDR3 is TGTGCCAGCAGCCAGGCTCTAGCGGGAAGTACAGATACGCAGTATTTT. Protein sequence: CASSQALAGSTDTQYF.

The genes are TRBV11-2 and TRBJ2-2; 9 nucleotides line up with TRBD2. The germline V gene has CDR1 SGHAT and CDR2 FQNNGV. CDR3 length equals 15 residues. Trimming cost V 4 bases and J 5 bases; bases outside gene matches: 5. The CDR3 region has the DNA TGTGCCAGCAGCTCCCGACTAGCGGAAACCGGGGAGCTGTTTTTT. This translates into CASSSRLAETGELFF.

The rearrangement uses TRBV24-1 and TRBJ1-2, with TRBD1 matching over 9 bases. CDR1 is KGHDR and CDR2 is SFDVKD in the germline V gene. CDR3 length: 14 residues. The V segment lost 4 bases and the J segment 8 bases; nucleotides outside the gene matches: 7. The CDR3 loop reads CATSDNRGLGGYTF. The DNA for the CDR3 is TGTGCCACCAGTGACAACAGGGGGCTTGGGGGCTACACCTTC.

This chain links TRBV27 with TRBJ2-7, with 7 bases aligning to TRBD1. The CDR3 sequence is 14 residues long. From germline, CDR1 is MNHEY and CDR2 SMNVEV (reference sequence). After removal of 6 bases from V and 3 bases from J, the junction contained 8 bases not matched to a gene. CDR3 sequence reads: CASSLDRVSYEQYF. CDR3 in DNA: TGTGCCAGCAGCCTTGACAGGGTAAGCTACGAGCAGTACTTC.